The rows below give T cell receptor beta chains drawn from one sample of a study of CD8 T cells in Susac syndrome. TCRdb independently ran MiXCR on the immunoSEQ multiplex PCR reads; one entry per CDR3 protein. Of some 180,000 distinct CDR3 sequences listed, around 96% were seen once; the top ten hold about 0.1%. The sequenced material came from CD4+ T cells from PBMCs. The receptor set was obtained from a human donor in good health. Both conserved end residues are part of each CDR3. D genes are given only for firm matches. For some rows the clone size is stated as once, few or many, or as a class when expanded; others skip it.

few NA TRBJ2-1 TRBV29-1 CSVESGGNEQFF TGCAGCGTTGAATCAGGGGGGAATGAGCAGTTCTTC
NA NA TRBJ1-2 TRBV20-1 CSASTRRDGYTF TGCAGTGCTAGCACCAGGAGGGATGGCTACACCTTC
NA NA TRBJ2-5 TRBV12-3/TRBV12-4 CASSFSYQETQYF TGTGCCAGCAGTTTCTCGTACCAAGAGACCCAGTACTTC
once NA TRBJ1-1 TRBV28 CASIRANTEAFF TGTGCCAGCATCCGGGCGAACACTGAAGCTTTCTTT
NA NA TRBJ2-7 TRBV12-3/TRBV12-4 CASRPPGDEQYF TGTGCCAGCAGACCGCCGGGGGACGAGCAGTACTTC
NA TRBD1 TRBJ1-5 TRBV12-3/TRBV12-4 CASNYRGQNQPQHF TGTGCCAGCAATTACAGGGGGCAGAATCAGCCCCAGCATTTT
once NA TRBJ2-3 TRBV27 CASSGYPSERTNTQYF TGTGCCAGCAGTGGCTATCCTTCCGAGCGAACGAATACGCAGTATTTT
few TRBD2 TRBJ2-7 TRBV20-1 CSASSGGIYEQYF TGCAGTGCTAGCAGCGGGGGCATCTACGAGCAGTACTTC
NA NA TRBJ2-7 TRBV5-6 CASSSGPTKGYEQYF TGTGCCAGCAGCTCCGGGCCTACTAAGGGCTACGAGCAGTACTTC
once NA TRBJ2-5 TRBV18 CASSPFEQTQYF TGTGCCAGCTCACCATTTGAACAGACCCAGTACTTC